This T cell receptor beta chain was observed in a study of T cell repertoires in cytomegalovirus infection. Study summary: Evidence of both CMV infection and a matching HLA type came from public TCR beta signatures. Study-wide findings and caveats: Dominant in the ex vivo response were TCR beta clonotypes restricted by HLA-C and specific for CMV. Identification of carriers of CMV plus the relevant HLA was achieved through cumulative public TCR beta family frequency.

Comment on this clonotype: The antigen remains unidentified.

Trimming pared 4 bases from V and 0 bases from J, leaving 15 bases between. CDR1 is MDHEN and CDR2 is SYDVKM in the germline V gene. The CDR3 spans 16 residues. One entry per CDR3 protein results from TCRdb running MiXCR on the reads. The sample records about 180,000 distinct CDR3 sequences, around 14% being singletons. The genes are TRBV28 and TRBJ2-5; TRBD1 is a possible D gene (6 bases). This sequence was found in a human donor in good health (CMV status not recorded). Some clones in this sample may be carry-over from other donors' samples. The sample consisted of PBMCs. For the CDR3, the DNA is TGTGCCAGCAGTTCCATGGGGACATTGTACCAAGAGACCCAGTACTTC. Its protein is CASSSMGTLYQETQYF.